The clone carrying this T cell receptor beta chain was picked up one time. The length of the CDR3 is 15 residues. The ends were cut back, 3 bases at V and 0 bases at J, with 9 bases in the middle. CDR1 is KGHSH and CDR2 is LQKENI in the germline V gene. This sample is drawn from a study of OX40 agonist ivuxolimab in advanced cancers. Some clones are missing from TCRdb's copy, which holds only in-frame ones; the method was immunoSEQ multiplex PCR. The sample holds approximately 39,000 clones, roughly three quarters seen once. The chain employs TRBV18 and TRBJ2-1, with D uncertain. The sample here was CD4+ or CD8+ T cells sorted from blood, taken in a trial of the OX40 agonist ivuxolimab. The sequence was collected from an adult with an advanced solid tumor such as melanoma, head and neck, liver or kidney cancer. Here the CDR3 reads CASSPETLSYNEQFF. The CDR3 coding sequence is TGTGCCAGCTCACCCGAAACACTCTCCTACAATGAGCAGTTCTTC.